Following are 29 T cell receptor beta chains from one sample sequenced in a study of molecular identifiers for immune sequencing clone quantification. TCRdb recomputed calls from the PCR reads with MiXCR, one row per CDR3 protein. This table has over 55,000 distinct CDR3 sequences, 15% to 20% appearing once. The specimen was naive CD8+ T cells from blood, with Jurkat cell RNA spiked in. As to subset: FACS-sorted CD8+CD4-CCR7+CD45RA+ naive T cells. The receptors were gathered from a human donor in good health. Some libraries in this study had Jurkat cell RNA spiked in.

This clonotype was counted many times. This rearrangement joins TRBV20-1 to TRBJ2-7; 8 nucleotides line up with TRBD2. The germline V gene has CDR1 DFQATT and CDR2 SNEGSKA (reference sequence). With 2 bases clipped from V and 2 bases from J, the junction kept 11 bases outside the gene matches. The CDR3 runs 16 residues. The CDR3 spells CSARPPTSGPPYEQYF. CDR3 coding DNA: TGCAGTGCTAGACCTCCTACTAGCGGTCCTCCCTACGAGCAGTACTTC.

This clonotype has ten or more counts. The chain combines TRBV29-1 with TRBJ2-2; 9 bases are a match to TRBD2. V lost 8 bases, J lost 4 bases, and 14 bases stayed unmatched. Germline V gene sequence: CDR1 SQVTM, CDR2 ANQGSEA. This CDR3 spans 16 amino acids. In nucleotides, the CDR3 is TGCAGCCGGGAGGTAGCGGGAGTGATCGGCACCGGGGAGCTGTTTTTT. Encoded protein: CSREVAGVIGTGELFF.

Points on this clonotype: Given a much more abundant clone one base away, this may be a read error. The V gene is TRBV28, the J gene TRBJ2-3; D gene uncertain. CDR1 and CDR2 from the germline V gene are MDHEN and SYDVKM. The CDR3 sequence is 13 residues long. CDR3 coding DNA: TGTGCCAGCAGCCGTCCGTTGTCAGATACGCAGAATTTT. This sequence encodes CASSRPLSDTQNF.

The rearrangement links TRBV27 to TRBJ2-1; TRBD1 matches 7 bases. Germline loops: CDR1 MNHEY, CDR2 SMNVEV (reference sequence). V gave up 0 bases and J gave up 9 bases; unmatched junction bases: 5. This CDR3 has 14 amino acids. The CDR3 spells CASSLSVGGGEQFF. The CDR3 DNA follows: TGTGCCAGCAGTTTATCGGTAGGGGGCGGTGAGCAGTTCTTC.

With respect to this clonotype: The conserved phenylalanine or tryptophan normally closing the CDR3 is absent here, so this likely arose from a read error. Because the CDR3's place on the DNA is in doubt, the DNA is left out and the CDR3 is given as listed by TCRdb. The rearrangement uses TRBV7-9 and TRBJ2-5; the table's D call, TRBD1, has no DNA check behind it. The CDR3 extends over 14 residues, inclusive of both ends. Germline CDR1 and CDR2: SEHNR and FQNEAQ (reference sequence). The CDR3 reads CASSPLGVFETRYL.

This clonotype appeared many times. The chain links TRBV11-1 to TRBJ2-3, with 9 nucleotides matching TRBD2. Losses at the gene ends were 5 bases for V and 1 base for J; bases not matched to a gene: 1. The CDR3 spans 14 residues. The V gene's germline CDR1 is SGHAT and CDR2 FQDESV (reference sequence). The CDR3 DNA is TGTGCCAGCAGCCAGCGGGGGGGCACAGATACGCAGTATTTT. As protein: CASSQRGGTDTQYF.

There are many counts of this clonotype. The chain carries TRBV7-8 and TRBJ2-7, with 7 bases fitting TRBD1. CDR3 length: 12 amino acids. Trimming at V came to 4 bases and at J to 6 bases, leaving 3 bases not matched to a gene. The germline V gene encodes CDR1 SGHVS and CDR2 FQNEAQ. The CDR3 nucleotides are TGTGCCAGCAGCTCGACAGGGCCCGAGCAGTACTTC. Translation gives CASSSTGPEQYF.

This clonotype was recorded at least ten times. V and J are TRBV27 and TRBJ2-2; 10 bases fit TRBD1. Per the germline V gene, CDR1 is MNHEY and CDR2 is SMNVEV (reference sequence). The V gene end was trimmed by 3 bases and the J gene end by 4 bases; junction bases not matched to a gene: 5. CDR3 length equals 16 residues. CDR3 protein: CASSLAGQGGTGELFF. CDR3 DNA: TGTGCCAGCAGTTTGGCCGGACAGGGGGGCACCGGGGAGCTGTTTTTT.

This clonotype was counted at least ten times. The chain carries TRBV20-1 and TRBJ2-7; 8 bases map to TRBD2. After removal of 0 bases from V and 3 bases from J, the junction contained 4 bases not matched to a gene. The CDR3 is made up of 14 amino acids. CDR1 DFQATT and CDR2 SNEGSKA come from the germline V gene (reference sequence). The CDR3 bases are TGCAGTGCTAGAGATTCCCTAGCGGGCTACGAGCAGTACTTC. The encoded protein is CSARDSLAGYEQYF.

To note about this clonotype: Being one base from a much bigger clone, this may be a read error. The chain links TRBV5-3 to TRBJ2-3, with D possibly matching TRBD2 (5 bases). TRBV5-3 is known as an ORF, though its function is uncertain. CDR3 length equals 13 residues. Trimming cost V 8 bases and J 10 bases, with 20 bases left between them. Here the CDR3 reads CASSQRGAQPQYF. For the CDR3, the DNA is TGTGCCAGCAGCCAACGGGGAGCACAACCGCAGTATTTT.

There are many counts of this clonotype. The chain recombines TRBV11-2 with TRBJ2-7; D is unclear. V was pared by 6 bases and J by 5 bases, with 14 bases between. CDR3 size: 13 residues. Per germline, CDR1 SGHAT and CDR2 FQNNGV. The CDR3: CASRILERHEQYF. The CDR3, as DNA: TGTGCCAGCAGAATCCTAGAGAGACACGAGCAGTACTTC.

As to this clonotype: One base away lies a much larger clone, so this may be a sequencing read error. This sequence joins TRBV12-3 or TRBV12-4 and TRBJ2-1; D might be TRBD2 (6 bases). The CDR3 is made up of 13 amino acids. The CDR3 DNA reads TGTGCCAGCACTACTCCGGGAGCGAATGTGCAGTTCTTC. Its translation is CASTTPGANVQFF.

This clonotype was seen many times. V and J are TRBV29-1 and TRBJ2-2, with D uncertain. The CDR3 totals 12 residues. Germline values: CDR1 SQVTM, CDR2 ANQGSEA. Trimming pared 6 bases from V and 5 bases from J, leaving 10 bases between. This CDR3 reads CSVAIGTGELFF. The CDR3 nucleotides are TGCAGCGTCGCAATAGGGACCGGGGAGCTGTTTTTT.

This chain connects TRBV7-8 to TRBJ1-2, with D perhaps matching TRBD1 (6 bases). Trimming removed 5 bases from V and 8 bases from J, with 15 bases in between. The CDR3 extends over 13 amino acids. Germline CDR1 SGHVS, CDR2 FQNEAQ. The CDR3 nucleotides read TGTGCCAGCAGCCGGACAGCGTTGGTCGGCTACACCTTC. Translating gives CASSRTALVGYTF.

This clonotype showed up many times. This chain connects TRBV6-5 to TRBJ1-5; D possibly corresponds to TRBD1 (5 bases). The V and J ends lost 6 bases and 3 bases respectively, with 21 bases between them. The CDR3 contains 17 residues. Germline V gene data show CDR1 as MNHEY and CDR2 as SVGAGI. CDR3 DNA: TGTGCCAGCAGCCCGGTGGGGGAGGGTGCTAACAATCAGCCCCAGCATTTT. Protein sequence: CASSPVGEGANNQPQHF.

At least ten counts were recorded for this clonotype. CDR3 protein: CAISDDDRMNTEAFF. In DNA, the CDR3 is TGTGCCATCAGTGACGATGACCGTATGAACACTGAAGCTTTCTTT. The chain links TRBV10-3 to TRBJ1-1; D gene ambiguous. Trimming stripped 3 bases from V and 0 bases from J, with 11 bases between. The CDR3 runs to 15 residues. The germline V gene has CDR1 ENHRY and CDR2 SYGVKD.

This clonotype was seen ten or more times. The CDR3 is CASRQGGYSPLHF. CDR3 bases: TGTGCCAGCAGGCAAGGAGGTTATTCACCCCTCCACTTT. This chain joins TRBV11-3 and TRBJ1-6; D ambiguous. V lost 6 bases and J lost 8, with 11 bases in between. The germline V gene has CDR1 SGHNT and CDR2 YENEEA. This CDR3 is 13 amino acids long.

In regard to this clonotype: One junction end disagrees with the germline gene, perhaps due to a read error. The chain links TRBV28 to TRBJ2-1; 7 bases are shared with TRBD2. CDR3 length equals 17 residues. CDR1 is MDHEN and CDR2 is SYDVKM in the germline V gene. The CDR3 loop reads CANSLPKAGLSYNEQFF. CDR3 coding DNA: TGTGCCAACAGTTTACCCAAAGCGGGATTGTCCTACAATGAGCAGTTCTTC.

This clonotype was detected many times. The chain joins TRBV6-2 or TRBV6-3 to TRBJ2-4, with 7 bases identical to TRBD1. The V segment lost 5 bases and the J segment 3 bases; nucleotides outside the gene matches: 4. This CDR3 has 14 residues. Germline values: CDR1 MNHEY, CDR2 SVGEGT. This CDR3 is CASSPTGVKNIQYF. The DNA of the CDR3 is TGTGCCAGCAGTCCAACAGGGGTCAAAAACATTCAGTACTTC.

A word on this clonotype: This sequence may be a read error, since a much larger clone differs from it by one base. The chain has TRBV19 and TRBJ2-7; TRBD2 agrees at 10 bases. This CDR3 is built from 14 residues. Germline V CDR1 and CDR2: LNHDA, SQIVND (reference sequence). The CDR3 protein is CARSIAGGSYEQYF. The CDR3 DNA is TGTGCCCGTAGCATAGCGGGGGGCTCCTACGAGCAGTACTTC.

The chain is built from TRBV5-1 and TRBJ2-7, with TRBD2 matching 8 bases. V lost 5 bases to trimming and J lost 1 base; unmatched junction nucleotides: 8. The germline CDR1 and CDR2 sequences are SGHRS and YFSETQ. The CDR3 loop spans 15 amino acids. CDR3 in amino acids: CASSPPAGVSYEQYF. For the CDR3, the DNA is TGCGCCAGCAGTCCCCCAGCGGGAGTGTCCTACGAGCAGTACTTC.

Many counts were recorded for this clonotype. The rearrangement links TRBV11-2 to TRBJ2-2, with 7 bases fitting TRBD2. CDR1 and CDR2 from the germline V gene are SGHAT and FQNNGV. The CDR3 covers 14 residues. V trimming: 8 bases; J trimming: 2 bases; junction bases outside the gene matches: 5. In nucleotides, the CDR3 is TGTGCCAGCGGTTGGGAGGGTAACACCGGGGAGCTGTTTTTT. This gives the protein CASGWEGNTGELFF.

The chain couples TRBV7-8 to TRBJ2-3; D gene unclear. This CDR3 has 14 residues. The V end lost 3 bases, the J end lost 1 base, and 8 bases lay between the germline ends. The germline gives CDR1 SGHVS, CDR2 FQNEAQ. In DNA, the CDR3 is TGTGCCAGCAGCTTCCCAGTGGGCACAGATACGCAGTATTTT. It translates to CASSFPVGTDTQYF.

This clonotype was seen many times. The chain links TRBV9 to TRBJ2-7; TRBD2 is a possible D gene (5 bases). CDR1 SGDLS and CDR2 YYNGEE come from the germline V gene. The CDR3 runs to 15 residues. The V end lost 0 bases, the J end lost 4 bases, and 14 bases lay between the germline ends. As DNA, the CDR3 is TGTGCCAGCAGCGTAGCCCCCGGGATGGGGTACGAGCAGTACTTC. This translates into CASSVAPGMGYEQYF.

The rearrangement joins TRBV2 to TRBJ2-7; either TRBD1 or TRBD2 may fit D (6 bases each). Germline V gives CDR1 SNHLY, CDR2 FYNNEI. Trimming shortened V by 2 bases and J by 6 bases, and 14 bases separated the two germline ends. This CDR3 spans 14 amino acids. The CDR3 DNA follows: TGTGCCAGCAGTGAATTTTACGGGGGCGCCGAGCAGTACTTC. Translating it yields CASSEFYGGAEQYF.

This clonotype has a count of ten or more. The CDR3 reads CASSPRPGQGASEQYF. The CDR3 DNA sequence: TGTGCCAGCAGCCCCCGCCCGGGACAGGGGGCGTCGGAGCAGTACTTC. V and J are TRBV11-2 and TRBJ2-7, with 12 bases identical to TRBD1. This CDR3 comprises 16 residues. The germline gives CDR1 SGHAT, CDR2 FQNNGV. V dropped 5 bases and J dropped 7; count of bases not matched to a gene: 12.

This clonotype was recorded at least ten times. The chain recombines TRBV9 with TRBJ2-3; D is possibly TRBD2 (5 bases). V shed 7 bases and J shed 2 bases, with 17 bases lying between them. There are 15 residues in the CDR3. Per the germline V gene, CDR1 is SGDLS and CDR2 is YYNGEE. The CDR3 coding sequence is TGTGCCAGCGGGCTTTCGAGGACTTCCACAGATACGCAGTATTTT. Residues: CASGLSRTSTDTQYF.

This clonotype has ten or more counts. This chain joins TRBV27 and TRBJ2-1, with D perhaps matching TRBD2 (5 bases). V was clipped by 5 bases and J by 9 bases, with 26 bases between them. Germline assignment: CDR1 MNHEY and CDR2 SMNVEV (reference sequence). The CDR3 extends over 17 amino acids. The DNA of the CDR3 is TGTGCCAGCAGTCCTTTGCCACTAGTTTATGAGTTCGGTGAGCAGTTCTTC. Translation: CASSPLPLVYEFGEQFF.

This clonotype has only one observation. One base away lies a much larger clone, so this may be a sequencing read error. The V and J genes are TRBV11-2 and TRBJ2-1; the D gene is possibly TRBD1 (6 bases). This CDR3 spans 13 amino acids. Germline V gene lookup returns CDR1 SGHAT and CDR2 FQNNGV. Trimming stripped 5 bases from V and 9 bases from J, with 14 bases between. CDR3 amino acids: CASSLRQVSEQFF. CDR3 sequence (DNA): TGTGCCAGCAGCCTGAGACAGGTCAGTGAGCAGTTCTTC.